This T cell receptor (beta chain) was recovered during a study of tumor-infiltrating lymphocytes in primary liver carcinoma. The CDR3 runs 14 residues. Trimming cost V 4 bases and J 10 bases, with 16 bases left between them. Germline CDR1 reads SGHDN; CDR2 reads FVKESK. Unsorted bulk tissue of roughly 18-31 mg yielded co-extracted RNA and DNA. The researchers produced TCR beta cDNA from approximately 540 ng total RNA with a constant-region primer. Employing slightly modified ARM-PCR, three nested multiplex PCR rounds were run, and these gave rise to the TCR beta libraries. Researchers ran the first two PCR rounds for roughly 10 cycles each with TRBV1-TRBV30 forward primers and a C-beta reverse primer. Using its own MiXCR run on the multiplex PCR reads, TCRdb lists one record per CDR3 protein. Of tens of thousands of distinct CDR3 sequences listed, 79% are singletons.

The sequenced sample was liver tumor tissue from sampling region 4. Subset here: tumor region T4, right-lateral pole. This TCR was sampled from a woman in her thirties with primary liver carcinoma and hepatitis B virus infection. The chain uses TRBV14 and TRBJ2-2, with D hard to call. The CDR3 sequence: CASSPRRNAEELFF. The CDR3 coding sequence is TGTGCCAGCAGCCCAAGACGGAACGCCGAGGAGCTGTTTTTT.